The 18 T cell receptor beta chains below all came from one sample that was sequenced in a study of T cells in pancreatic ductal adenocarcinoma. No neoadjuvant therapy was given to the selected pancreatic ductal adenocarcinoma patients before their surgery. Clones were read by immunoSEQ multiplex PCR, and TCRdb kept only the in-frame ones, dropping some. The sample lists 100,000 or so clones, over 90% seen once, with about 3% in the top ten. What was sequenced was PBMCs. The receptors stem from a human donor with pancreatic ductal adenocarcinoma.

The gene calls are TRBV30 and TRBJ2-2; D perhaps matches TRBD2 (5 bases). V was pared by 1 base and J by 6 bases, with 15 bases between. CDR1 GTSNPN and CDR2 SVGIG come from the germline V gene (reference sequence). This CDR3 spans 15 amino acids. The CDR3 DNA reads TGTGCCTGGAGTGCCCCACGGGGTGGGTCCGGGGAGCTGTTTTTT. This translates into CAWSAPRGGSGELFF.

This chain joins TRBV19 and TRBJ2-7; D is possibly TRBD2 (6 bases). The germline V and J ends were trimmed by 3 bases and 3 bases, with 12 bases remaining between them. Germline V CDR1 and CDR2: LNHDA, SQIVND (reference sequence). The CDR3 extends over 14 amino acids. This chain's CDR3 is CASSIRGGFYEQYF. For the CDR3, the DNA is TGTGCCAGTAGTATTAGGGGAGGATTCTACGAGCAGTACTTC.

The gene calls are TRBV7-3 and TRBJ2-5; D is possibly TRBD1 (5 bases). The germline gives CDR1 SGHTA, CDR2 FQGTGA. There are 14 residues in the CDR3. V lost 2 bases to trimming and J lost 2 bases, with 9 bases between them. CDR3 DNA sequence: TGTGCCAGCAGCTTACAGGGTATACAAGAGACCCAGTACTTC. Its protein is CASSLQGIQETQYF. The variable domain in full, with the rest retrieved from reference TRBV7-3 and TRBJ2-5, is GAGVSQTPSNKVTEKGKYVELRCDPISGHTALYWYRQSLGQGPEFLIYFQGTGAADDSGLPNDRFFAVRPEGSVSTLKIQRTERGDSAVYLCASSLQGIQETQYFGPGTRLLVL.

The chain joins TRBV2 to TRBJ2-7; D is possibly TRBD1 (5 bases). Germline assignment: CDR1 SNHLY and CDR2 FYNNEI. The CDR3 has 14 amino acids. Trimming cost V 8 bases and J 3 bases, with 17 bases left between them. CDR3 in DNA: TGTGCCAGCCGTAAGCCCAGGGAAGGCTACGAGCAGTACTTC. It specifies CASRKPREGYEQYF.

The chain carries TRBV9 and TRBJ2-1; 10 nucleotides align to TRBD2. V was clipped by 2 bases and J by 6 bases; unmatched bases: 5. Germline V lookup: CDR1 SGDLS, CDR2 YYNGEE. The CDR3 runs 15 residues. The DNA of the CDR3 is TGTGCCAGCAGCGTCCACGTAGCGGGAGGCAATGAGCAGTTCTTC. Protein sequence: CASSVHVAGGNEQFF.

The chain's CDR3 is CASSSGLFGTDTQYF. CDR3 DNA: TGTGCCAGCAGCTCGGGACTCTTTGGGACAGATACGCAGTATTTT. This chain connects TRBV5-6 to TRBJ2-3, with D perhaps matching TRBD2 (6 bases). The germline gives CDR1 SGHDT, CDR2 YYEEEE. This CDR3 has 15 amino acids. Trimming pared 3 bases from V and 3 bases from J, leaving 14 bases between.

This clone appeared a single time. The chain uses TRBV7-3 and TRBJ2-7; 7 nucleotides agree with TRBD2. The CDR3 totals 14 residues. The germline gives CDR1 SGHTA, CDR2 FQGTGA. V gave up 5 bases and J gave up 6 bases; unmatched junction bases: 10. CDR3 residues: CASSPDPTSFEQYF. Written as DNA, the CDR3 is TGTGCCAGCAGCCCCGACCCGACTAGCTTCGAGCAGTACTTC.

This chain links TRBV2 with TRBJ1-5; TRBD1 is a possible D gene (6 bases). The length of the CDR3 is 12 residues. Per the germline V gene, CDR1 is SNHLY and CDR2 is FYNNEI. The V end was cut by 6 bases, the J end by 3 bases, with 6 bases between. The CDR3 DNA reads as TGTGCCAGCAGGGGGGCCAATCAGCCCCAGCATTTT. Translated, it gives CASRGANQPQHF. The whole variable domain, remainder taken from reference TRBV2 and TRBJ1-5, is EPEVTQTPSHQVTQMGQEVILRCVPISNHLYFYWYRQILGQKVEFLVSFYNNEISEKSEIFDDQFSVERPDGSNFTLKIRSTKLEDSAMYFCASRGANQPQHFGDGTRLSIL.

The chain links TRBV11-1 to TRBJ2-2; TRBD2 is a possible D gene (6 bases). The V end was cut by 5 bases, the J end by 5 bases, with 18 bases between. The germline CDR1 and CDR2 sequences are SGHAT and FQDESV (reference sequence). The CDR3 totals 16 residues. The chain's CDR3 is CASSLRDSRETGELFF. CDR3 DNA: TGTGCCAGCAGCCTCCGGGACTCCCGTGAAACCGGGGAGCTGTTTTTT.

This clone was observed once. The CDR3 here is CASSMISGRADEQFF. CDR3 bases: TGTGCCAGCAGCATGATTAGCGGGAGGGCCGATGAGCAGTTCTTC. V usage is TRBV5-6 and J usage is TRBJ2-1; TRBD2 matches 11 bases. The CDR3 spans 15 residues. From germline, CDR1 is SGHDT and CDR2 YYEEEE. V trimming: 4 bases; J trimming: 8 bases; junction bases outside the gene matches: 8.

The chain carries TRBV4-3 and TRBJ2-3; TRBD2 aligns across 8 bases. J gave up 1 base and V 5 bases, and 5 bases lay outside the gene matches. This CDR3 region has 15 residues. The germline gives CDR1 LGHNA, CDR2 YSLEER. CDR3 DNA sequence: TGCGCCAGCAGCTCCGGACTAGCAGGCACAGATACGCAGTATTTT. Its protein product is CASSSGLAGTDTQYF.

V and J are TRBV11-3 and TRBJ2-3; D may be TRBD2 (5 bases). Germline V gene sequence: CDR1 SGHNT, CDR2 YENEEA. This CDR3 contains 14 residues. V lost 5 bases, J lost 2 bases, and 11 bases lay in between. CDR3 residues: CASSPDSYTDTQYF. The CDR3 bases are TGTGCCAGCAGCCCGGACTCTTACACAGATACGCAGTATTTT.

The chain combines TRBV9 with TRBJ2-2; tentatively, D is TRBD2 (5 bases). The CDR3 consists of 16 residues. Trimming left V 5 bases short and J 7 bases short, with 21 bases between. Germline assignment: CDR1 SGDLS and CDR2 YYNGEE. The DNA of the CDR3 is TGTGCCAGCAGTGAGGGAACTACCGGGGTCAGCGGGGAGCTGTTTTTT. It yields the protein CASSEGTTGVSGELFF.

The chain couples TRBV30 to TRBJ2-7; D may be TRBD2 (6 bases). V lost 8 bases, J lost 3 bases, and 14 bases lay in between. The CDR3 has 12 residues. Germline V CDR1 and CDR2: GTSNPN, SVGIG (reference sequence). This CDR3 reads CAGGRKGYEQYF. For the CDR3, the DNA is TGTGCCGGTGGGAGGAAGGGCTACGAGCAGTACTTC.

The V and J genes are TRBV2 and TRBJ2-1; D ambiguous. Germline V gives CDR1 SNHLY, CDR2 FYNNEI. The CDR3 is 14 residues long. Trimming took 7 bases from V and 0 from J, leaving 10 bases between them. The CDR3 sequence is CASTPRSSYNEQFF. The CDR3 DNA reads TGTGCCAGCACCCCTAGGAGCTCCTACAATGAGCAGTTCTTC.

This chain connects TRBV4-3 to TRBJ2-1; TRBD2 aligns across 12 bases. Germline CDR1 and CDR2: LGHNA and YSLEER. The CDR3 covers 18 residues. J lost 7 bases, V lost 4 bases, and 14 bases had no gene match. The CDR3 sequence is CASSRKQLAGGGGNEQFF. The DNA for the CDR3 is TGCGCCAGCAGCCGCAAACAACTAGCGGGGGGTGGTGGGAATGAGCAGTTCTTC.

The chain couples TRBV9 to TRBJ2-1; 13 nucleotides line up with TRBD2. Per germline, CDR1 SGDLS and CDR2 YYNGEE. This CDR3 is 15 amino acids long. V was clipped by 3 bases and J by 8 bases; unmatched bases: 5. In DNA form, the CDR3 reads TGTGCCAGCAGCGAGGGACTAGCGGGAATCGATGAGCAGTTCTTC. Protein sequence: CASSEGLAGIDEQFF. The entire variable domain, with the rest obtained from reference TRBV9 and TRBJ2-1, is as follows: DSGVTQTPKHLITATGQRVTLRCSPRSGDLSVYWYQQSLDQGLQFLIQYYNGEERAKGNILERFSAQQFPDLHSELNLSSLELGDSALYFCASSEGLAGIDEQFFGPGTRLTVL.

This clone was observed a single time. J is TRBJ2-2 and V is TRBV5-1; 9 nucleotides match TRBD2. The J segment lost 4 bases and the V segment lost 3 bases, leaving 1 base of the junction unmatched. The length of the CDR3 is 14 residues. Germline CDR1 and CDR2: SGHRS and YFSETQ. CDR3 region: CASSSLAGTGELFF. In nucleotides, the CDR3 is TGCGCCAGCAGCTCACTAGCGGGCACCGGGGAGCTGTTTTTT.